The source of this TCR beta chain is a study of T cells in Graves' hyperthyroidism and ophthalmopathy. Germline trimming cut 4 bases from V and 8 bases from J; bases unmatched to any gene: 9. The CDR3 totals 14 residues. CDR1 is SGHKS and CDR2 is YYEKEE in the germline V gene (reference sequence). TCR beta CDR3 region amplification was performed from RNA transcripts. HTBI primers were the set used in a first-round RT-PCR of the TCR CDR3. TCRdb processed the multiplex PCR reads anew with MiXCR; each CDR3 protein has one entry. The table includes 640,000 or so distinct CDR3 sequences, roughly 15% detected once. In this sample, this clonotype turned up a few times.

This chain uses TRBV5-5 with TRBJ2-1, with 7 bases identical to TRBD2. The specimen was blood. The origin of this receptor is a woman aged 40-49 years with Graves' ophthalmopathy. The CDR3 sequence is CASSGGRVEHEQFF. CDR3 nucleotide sequence: TGTGCCAGCAGCGGCGGGAGAGTAGAGCATGAGCAGTTCTTC.